What follows are 13 T cell receptor beta chains derived from one specimen sequenced in a study of regulatory T cells in long-lasting Graves disease. Time point: persistent/refractory GD, antithyroid drugs over 5 years with positive TRAb. The TCR library was made from RNA that had been extracted from PBMCs in TRIzol. Arm-PCR with iRepertoire HTBI primers amplified the CDR3 regions for these TCR beta libraries. Via MiXCR, TCRdb re-called the multiplex PCR reads, giving one row per CDR3 protein. The data contain around 400,000 distinct CDR3 sequences, over 20% of them singletons. The source material was peripheral blood mononuclear cells (PBMCs), sampled when the disease was refractory, from a patient treated with antithyroid drugs. Receptors were obtained from a female donor with Graves disease.

This clonotype was counted ten times or more. CDR3 nucleotides: TGCAGTGCTAGGGCCGGACAGTTACTTAACTATGGCTACACCTTC. Residues: CSARAGQLLNYGYTF. The chain carries TRBV20-1 and TRBJ1-2; TRBD1 is a possible D gene (6 bases). The length of the CDR3 is 15 residues. Germline CDR1 is DFQATT and CDR2 is SNEGSKA (reference sequence). The germline V and J ends were trimmed by 3 bases and 1 base, with 15 bases remaining between them.

This clonotype was found many times. V is TRBV5-1 and J is TRBJ1-6; D gene ambiguous. This CDR3 has 14 residues. CDR1 is SGHRS, CDR2 YFSETQ, per germline. Trimming removed 2 bases from V and 8 bases from J, with 11 bases in between. The CDR3 is CASSFLSDDSPLHF. CDR3 sequence (DNA): TGCGCCAGCAGCTTTCTCAGTGACGATTCACCCCTCCACTTT.

The rearrangement joins TRBV2 to TRBJ2-1, with a weak D call TRBD1 (6 bases). Germline CDR1 reads SNHLY; CDR2 reads FYNNEI. The CDR3 runs to 14 residues. Trimming took off 2 bases at V and 8 bases at J, with 13 bases between the two ends. CDR3 loop: CASSEIQGIDEQFF. CDR3 in DNA: TGTGCCAGCAGTGAAATACAGGGTATAGATGAGCAGTTCTTC.

This clonotype has ten or more counts. This sequence joins TRBV6-9 and TRBJ2-2; TRBD2 matches at 10 bases. The germline V gene encodes CDR1 MNHGY and CDR2 SVAAGI. With 3 bases clipped from V and 0 bases from J, the junction kept 7 bases outside the gene matches. The CDR3 has 18 amino acids. DNA of the CDR3: TGTGCCAGCAGTTACTCAGAGGGACTAGCGTCGAACACCGGGGAGCTGTTTTTT. It translates to CASSYSEGLASNTGELFF.

The chain uses TRBV7-8 and TRBJ2-7, with 16 positions matching TRBD2. Germline V gives CDR1 SGHVS, CDR2 FQNEAQ. The length of the CDR3 is 14 residues. J lost 10 bases, V lost 5 bases, and 5 bases had no gene match. The DNA for the CDR3 is TGTGCCAGCAGCCCCGGGACTAGCGGGAGGGGACAGTACTTC. It specifies CASSPGTSGRGQYF.

This sequence joins TRBV29-1 and TRBJ1-2; no reliable D call. CDR3 size: 11 residues. V lost 2 bases, J lost 5 bases, and 6 bases lay in between. Germline assignment: CDR1 SQVTM and CDR2 ANQGSEA. DNA of the CDR3: TGCAGCGTTGAATTACCTTATGGCTACACCTTC. This codes for CSVELPYGYTF.

This clonotype has ten or more counts. The chain couples TRBV28 to TRBJ1-1; D not resolved. Trimming took 3 bases from V and 6 from J, leaving 8 bases between them. Germline assignment: CDR1 MDHEN and CDR2 SYDVKM. This CDR3 comprises 12 residues. CDR3 amino acids: CASSLSGAEAFF. The CDR3, as DNA: TGTGCCAGCAGTTTGTCAGGCGCTGAAGCTTTCTTT. Based on the CDR3 plus reference TRBV28 and TRBJ1-1, the full variable domain is DVKVTQSSRYLVKRTGEKVFLECVQDMDHENMFWYRQDPGLGLRLIYFSYDVKMKEKGDIPEGYSVSREKKERFSLILESASTNQTSMYLCASSLSGAEAFFGQGTRLTVV.

This rearrangement joins TRBV5-1 to TRBJ2-5; 8 nucleotides align to TRBD1. This CDR3 contains 13 residues. Germline V lookup: CDR1 SGHRS, CDR2 YFSETQ. V was clipped by 5 bases and J by 4 bases; unmatched bases: 4. In DNA form, the CDR3 reads TGCGCCAGCAGATCAGGGGGCACAGAGACCCAGTACTTC. As protein: CASRSGGTETQYF.

This clonotype was counted a few times. The chain employs TRBV20-1 and TRBJ2-7, with D possibly being TRBD2 (6 bases). Per the germline V gene, CDR1 is DFQATT and CDR2 is SNEGSKA (reference sequence). This CDR3 is 12 amino acids long. The CDR3 DNA follows: TGCAGCACGACCGGGACTCTCTCCGAGCAGTACTTC. Protein: CSTTGTLSEQYF.

The chain has TRBV15 and TRBJ2-5; 9 nucleotides match TRBD1. Germline loops: CDR1 LNHNV, CDR2 YYDKDF (reference sequence). V lost 3 bases and J lost 2; bases outside the gene matches: 4. The CDR3 has 15 residues. The CDR3 DNA reads as TGTGCCACCAGCAGGGTAGACAGGGGGCAAGAGACCCAGTACTTC. Translating gives CATSRVDRGQETQYF.

V and J are TRBV5-6 and TRBJ2-7; possibly TRBD1 for D (6 bases). Deletions cut 4 bases from V and 4 bases from J, with 18 bases between. The CDR3 has 15 amino acids. Germline V gene data show CDR1 as SGHDT and CDR2 as YYEEEE. The CDR3 region is CASSRSPGQQYEQYF. As DNA, the CDR3 is TGTGCCAGCAGCCGGTCACCCGGACAGCAATACGAGCAGTACTTC.

This clonotype was picked up many times. The genes are TRBV28 and TRBJ1-5; weak D call: TRBD1 (5 bases). The CDR3 has 14 residues. Germline CDR1 is MDHEN and CDR2 is SYDVKM. Trimming pared 9 bases from V and 1 base from J, leaving 13 bases between. CDR3 sequence: CASSYGDSNQPQHF. CDR3 DNA sequence: TGTGCCAGTTCCTATGGGGACAGCAATCAGCCCCAGCATTTT.

This clonotype was seen repeatedly, ten times or more. The chain has TRBV3-1 and TRBJ1-6, with TRBD1 matching over 9 bases. CDR1 is LGHDT, CDR2 YNNKEL, per germline (reference sequence). CDR3 length: 15 residues. With 4 bases clipped from V and 9 bases from J, the junction kept 7 bases outside the gene matches. For the CDR3, the DNA is TGTGCCAGCAGCCGCGGGACAGGGTCAATTTCACCCCTCCACTTT. Its protein product is CASSRGTGSISPLHF.